The clone carrying this T cell receptor (beta chain) has only one observation. This sample is drawn from a study of blood T cell repertoires in COVID-19. The wider study: Samples taken during acute and convalescent COVID-19 were collected in the United States, Italy and Spain.

In the original analysis: The assay estimated nucleated cells by amplifying reference gene primers. Assay used: immunoSEQ multiplex PCR; TCRdb lists only in-frame clones, some missing. V, J and clone size were drawn from that table, and D and trimming were deduced from the DNA. Of about 240,000 clones detected, 82% appear once; the ten largest clones hold roughly 12%. Input material: peripheral blood. The sequence was collected from a woman aged 55-70 years with active or convalescent COVID-19.

CDR3 region: CASRSINEQFF. In nucleotides, the CDR3 is TGTGCCAGCAGGAGCATCAATGAGCAGTTCTTC. The chain links TRBV6-5 to TRBJ2-1, with D unclear. The germline V gene encodes CDR1 MNHEY and CDR2 SVGAGI. There are 11 residues in the CDR3. Trimming shortened V by 6 bases and J by 6 bases, and 6 bases separated the two germline ends.